The rows below give T cell receptor beta chains drawn from one sample of a study of OX40 agonist ivuxolimab in advanced cancers. Libraries were prepared by immunoSEQ multiplex PCR; TCRdb keeps only in-frame clonotypes and omits some of them. The data contain tens of thousands of clones, about 88% of them seen just once; the ten biggest clones take up under 0.8%. Sequencing used CD4+ or CD8+ T cells sorted from blood, obtained in a trial of the OX40 agonist ivuxolimab. The origin of the receptors is an adult with an advanced solid tumor such as melanoma, head and neck, liver or kidney cancer. The CDR3 runs from the conserved cysteine through the conserved F or W. D genes are given only for firm matches. Where a row states a size, it is once, few, many or the class of an expanded clone; other rows omit it.

v_gene	abundance	j_gene	d_gene	CDR3nt	CDR3aa
TRBV19	.	TRBJ2-6	TRBD2	TGTGCCAGTAGTATTCGACTAGCGGGGTTGTCTGGGGCCAACGTCCTGACTTTC	CASSIRLAGLSGANVLTF
TRBV5-1	.	TRBJ1-5	.	TGCGCCAGCAGCTTGGAAGCAGGTGGCAGGAATCAGCCCCAGCATTTT	CASSLEAGGRNQPQHF
TRBV9	.	TRBJ2-1	TRBD1	TGTGCCAGCAGCCATCGGACAGGCCTCAATGAGCAGTTCTTC	CASSHRTGLNEQFF
TRBV5-1	.	TRBJ2-7	TRBD2	TGCGCCAGCAGCCAAGGACTAGCGGGGGCCTACGAGCAGTACTTC	CASSQGLAGAYEQYF
TRBV7-8	.	TRBJ2-3	TRBD1	TGTGCCAGCAGCGGGAGACAGGGTCGGGATACGCAGTATTTT	CASSGRQGRDTQYF
TRBV9	.	TRBJ2-5	TRBD1	TGTGCCAGCAGCTCTCCAGGGGGCGGAGAGACCCAGTACTTC	CASSSPGGGETQYF
TRBV11-2	.	TRBJ2-5	.	TGTGCCAGCAGCTTAGAAGAGGCCCAGTACTTC	CASSLEEAQYF
TRBV25-1	.	TRBJ1-5	.	TGTGCCAGCAGTGGGACAAATAGCAATCAGCCCCAGCATTTT	CASSGTNSNQPQHF
TRBV7-8	.	TRBJ1-2	TRBD1	TGTGCCAGCAGCTTACGACAGGGGATAGGGTATGGCTACACCTTC	CASSLRQGIGYGYTF
TRBV5-3	.	TRBJ1-3	.	TGTGCCAGAAGCTTGGCAGGTCAGTCTGGAAACACCATATATTTT	CARSLAGQSGNTIYF
TRBV11-2	.	TRBJ2-3	.	TGTGCCAGCAGCTTAGATCGACAGGTGCGGACGCAGTATTTT	CASSLDRQVRTQYF
TRBV7-2	.	TRBJ1-4	.	TGTGCCAGCAGCTTAGGGGCGGATGAAAAACTGTTTTTT	CASSLGADEKLFF
TRBV5-1	.	TRBJ2-3	TRBD1	TGCGCCAGCAGCTTGCCGACAGGGGAGACAGATACGCAGTATTTT	CASSLPTGETDTQYF
TRBV2	few	TRBJ1-2	.	TGTGCCAGCAGAGCTGACAGGAACTATGGCTACACCTTC	CASRADRNYGYTF
TRBV4-2	.	TRBJ2-5	TRBD2	TGTGCCAGCAGCCAGACTAGCGGGAAGGAGACCCAGTACTTC	CASSQTSGKETQYF
TRBV2	.	TRBJ2-7	.	TGTGCCAGCACCAACAACAGGTCGCCGTCCGAGCAGTACTTC	CASTNNRSPSEQYF
TRBV27	.	TRBJ1-2	.	TGTGCCAGCAGTTCCAGGGGTGGGTATGGCTACACCTTC	CASSSRGGYGYTF
TRBV28	.	TRBJ1-1	.	TGTGCCAGCAGAAGCAGGGTGGGAGCGGCTTTCTTT	CASRSRVGAAFF
TRBV11-3	.	TRBJ2-6	.	TGTGCCAGCAGCTTAGGGAAGGGGAACTCTGGGGCCAACGTCCTGACTTTC	CASSLGKGNSGANVLTF
TRBV11-2	.	TRBJ2-4	TRBD1	TGTGCCAGCAGCTTAAGGACAGGGGGCGTCAAAAACATTCAGTACTTC	CASSLRTGGVKNIQYF
TRBV18	few	TRBJ2-2	TRBD2	TGTGCCAGCTCACCCGAACTCAACGCGGGAGGGCTAATCGGGGAGCTGTTTTTT	CASSPELNAGGLIGELFF
TRBV20-1	.	TRBJ2-5	.	TGCAGTGCATTCGTTGAGACCCAGTACTTC	CSAFVETQYF
TRBV10-2	few	TRBJ2-7	.	TGCGCCAGCGGTAGAGGGACCCTCTCCTACGAGCAGTACTTC	CASGRGTLSYEQYF
TRBV28	.	TRBJ1-2	.	TGTGCCAGCACCCTGGCGGGGGGGCGGTATGGCTACACCTTC	CASTLAGGRYGYTF
TRBV25-1	once	TRBJ1-2	.	TGTGCCAGCAGGCTCCGGGACAACTATGGCTACACCTTC	CASRLRDNYGYTF
TRBV7-2	.	TRBJ2-7	TRBD2	TGTGCCAGCAGCTCTCCTCGGCTAGCGGGACGCGAGCAGTACTTC	CASSSPRLAGREQYF
TRBV28	few	TRBJ2-7	.	TGTGCCAGCAGTACCCTGGTGGGGGGCAAAAAGTACGAGCAGTACTTC	CASSTLVGGKKYEQYF
TRBV2	.	TRBJ2-3	TRBD2	TGTGCCAGCAGACTCCAACTAGCGGGAGAGGATACGCAGTATTTT	CASRLQLAGEDTQYF
TRBV7-9	.	TRBJ2-1	TRBD2	TGTGCCAGCAGCTCTCGACTAGCGGGAGTCAATGAGCAGTTCTTC	CASSSRLAGVNEQFF
TRBV30	.	TRBJ2-2	TRBD1	TGTGCCTGGAGTCTCAGGGGGCTTGGCACCGGGGAGCTGTTTTTT	CAWSLRGLGTGELFF
TRBV18	.	TRBJ2-3	.	TGTGCCAGCTCACCAAGAATCACGCCCACAGATACGCAGTATTTT	CASSPRITPTDTQYF
TRBV7-8	.	TRBJ2-2	TRBD1	TGTGCCAGCAGGGGAAAGGACAGGGCGAACACCGGGGAGCTGTTTTTT	CASRGKDRANTGELFF
TRBV18	few	TRBJ2-7	.	TGTGCCAGCTCACCACGGTCAGGTTCCTACGAGCAGTACTTC	CASSPRSGSYEQYF
TRBV7-2	.	TRBJ1-5	TRBD1	TGTGCCAGCAGCTTAAGAGACAGGGGCAATCAGCCCCAGCATTTT	CASSLRDRGNQPQHF
TRBV30	few	TRBJ2-5	TRBD2	TGTGCCTGGAGTGTACCGGGACTAGGAGGAGAGACCCAGTACTTC	CAWSVPGLGGETQYF
TRBV9	.	TRBJ2-1	TRBD2	TGTGCCAGCAGCGTAGCGAGCGGGGACTCCAATGAGCAGTTCTTC	CASSVASGDSNEQFF
TRBV5-1	.	TRBJ2-7	TRBD2	TGCGCCAGCAGCTCCGGGACTAGCGGGAGAAACGAGCAGTACTTC	CASSSGTSGRNEQYF
TRBV5-4	once	TRBJ1-4	.	TGTGCCAGCAGCCCAGGGTCAGGGACTAATGAAAAACTGTTTTTT	CASSPGSGTNEKLFF
TRBV6-5	.	TRBJ2-2	.	TGTGCCAGTCATATGGCGGTCGCGAACACCGGGGAGCTGTTTTTT	CASHMAVANTGELFF
TRBV29-1	.	TRBJ2-7	TRBD2	TGCAGCGTTGAAAGGCGGGAGGGGCCCTACGAGCAGTACTTC	CSVERREGPYEQYF
TRBV19	.	TRBJ1-2	.	TGTGCCAGCAATGACAGGTACTATGGCTACACCTTC	CASNDRYYGYTF
TRBV11-1	.	TRBJ2-7	.	TGTGCCAGCAGCTTAATTGGGGCAGGCTACGAGCAGTACTTC	CASSLIGAGYEQYF
TRBV6-5	.	TRBJ2-2	TRBD1	TGTGCCAGCAATATGGGGACAGGGAGGACCGGGGAGCTGTTTTTT	CASNMGTGRTGELFF
TRBV7-9	.	TRBJ2-7	.	TGTGCCAGCAGCATAGGCACAGGGACCGAGCAGTACTTC	CASSIGTGTEQYF
TRBV4-3	.	TRBJ1-2	TRBD1	TGCGCCAGCAGCCAAGAAAGGACAGGGAGGGATGGCTACACCTTC	CASSQERTGRDGYTF
TRBV4-1	.	TRBJ1-1	.	TGCGCCAGCAGCCTCCGGACGGGCCAAGGGGCTTTCTTT	CASSLRTGQGAFF
TRBV7-9	.	TRBJ1-1	TRBD1	TGTGCCAGCAGGGAACCGGGACAGAAGAACACTGAAGCTTTCTTT	CASREPGQKNTEAFF
TRBV27	once	TRBJ1-2	TRBD1	TGTGCCAGCAGTCGCGCGAGTGCAGGGGGCGTCTATGGCTACACCTTC	CASSRASAGGVYGYTF
TRBV5-1	.	TRBJ2-1	.	TGCGCCAGCAGCTACCTGGACAATAAGGATGAGCAGTTCTTC	CASSYLDNKDEQFF
TRBV7-2	.	TRBJ2-1	TRBD1	TGTGCCAGCAGCTTAACGGCAGGGGGCTACAATGAGCAGTTCTTC	CASSLTAGGYNEQFF
TRBV19	.	TRBJ2-5	TRBD2	TGTGCCAGTAGTATAGATGGGGCGGGAGTTGGAGAGACCCAGTACTTC	CASSIDGAGVGETQYF
TRBV10-3	.	TRBJ2-5	TRBD1	TGTGCCATCAGTGGGGGACAGGGGACAGAGACCCAGTACTTC	CAISGGQGTETQYF
TRBV5-4	.	TRBJ2-7	.	TGTGCCAGCAGCGGGGGTTCTACCTACGAGCAGTACTTC	CASSGGSTYEQYF
TRBV6-5	.	TRBJ2-5	.	TGTGCCAGCAGTGGACCGGGCCAAGGGCGAGAGACCCAGTACTTC	CASSGPGQGRETQYF
TRBV30	.	TRBJ2-5	.	TGTGCCTGGACGGGACCCAATAGGGGGGCCCAGTACTTC	CAWTGPNRGAQYF
TRBV9	.	TRBJ2-1	TRBD2	TGTGCCAGCAGCGTAGTGGCGGGAGGGTACAATGAGCAGTTCTTC	CASSVVAGGYNEQFF
TRBV2	.	TRBJ1-5	TRBD1	TGTGCCAGCAGTCCGACAGGGGACAATCAGCCCCAGCATTTT	CASSPTGDNQPQHF
TRBV11-2	.	TRBJ2-7	.	TGTGCCAGCAGCTTAAGGTCCAGTTACGAGCAGTACTTC	CASSLRSSYEQYF
TRBV9	.	TRBJ2-2	TRBD2	TGTGCCAGCAGCGCTAGCGGGGGCAGTTACACCGGGGAGCTGTTTTTT	CASSASGGSYTGELFF